The T cell receptor beta chain under discussion was sequenced for a study of identical twins. V lost 6 bases and J 6 bases, leaving 16 bases between the germline ends. This CDR3 has 13 residues. CDR1 DFQATT and CDR2 SNEGSKA come from the germline V gene (reference sequence). TCRdb re-called the 5' RACE reads with MiXCR, one entry per CDR3 protein. Among hundreds of thousands of distinct CDR3 sequences listed, around 21% were seen once. The sample was also reused in another study, on T cells expressing NK-cell markers.

V gene TRBV20-1 combines with J gene TRBJ2-3, with D perhaps assigned TRBD1 or TRBD2 (5 bases each). Sequenced input: PBMCs. This clonotype was sampled from a woman under 30 in good health. CDR3 bases: TGCAGTGCCACGGGACGCCGCTTGGATACGCAGTATTTT. This codes for CSATGRRLDTQYF.